This T cell receptor beta chain was documented in a study of blood T cell repertoires in COVID-19. Profiling relied on immunoSEQ multiplex PCR, and the TCRdb table lists in-frame clones only, not all of them. The sample records about 160,000 clones, roughly 90% being singletons. This sequence was found in a woman between 50 and 59 years old who had recovered from COVID-19. The specimen sequenced was PBMCs or T cells enriched from blood (not recorded which).

Written as DNA, the CDR3 is TGTGCCTGGAGCACCCAGGATTTCCCCTACGAGCAGTACTTC. This translates into CAWSTQDFPYEQYF. The chain links TRBV30 to TRBJ2-7; D not resolved. The CDR3 spans 14 residues. CDR1 GTSNPN and CDR2 SVGIG come from the germline V gene (reference sequence). Trimming left V 3 bases short and J 2 bases short, with 14 bases between.